These 12 T cell receptor beta chains originate from one sample sequenced in a study of blood T cell repertoires in COVID-19 (dated by TCRdb to 2020 to 2022). Libraries were constructed by the immunoSEQ multiplex PCR assay. Not all clones reach the TCRdb copy of this immuneACCESS table, which keeps in-frame sequences only. Checked studies attribute under half of the gap to unresolved V genes and leave the rest unexplained. The sample table contains about 84,000 clones; only one count was recorded for around 96% of them. Of the sample, about 4.5% falls within the top ten clones. Specimen: peripheral blood. The receptors were sampled from a human donor with active COVID-19. The donor label of this sample is uncertain.

The CDR3 DNA follows: TGCGCCAGCAGATTTAACATGAACACTGAAGCTTTCTTT. Encoded protein: CASRFNMNTEAFF. The V call is TRBV5-1, the J call TRBJ1-1; D is unclear. Trimming removed 5 bases at V and 0 bases at J, with 8 bases between. Per the germline V gene, CDR1 is SGHRS and CDR2 is YFSETQ. This CDR3 has 13 residues.

The gene calls are TRBV28 and TRBJ2-7, with 10 bases that match TRBD2. CDR1 is MDHEN, CDR2 SYDVKM, per germline. The CDR3 consists of 16 residues. V lost 5 bases to trimming and J lost 2 bases; unmatched junction nucleotides: 9. The DNA for the CDR3 is TGTGCCAGCAGTCCTCCTAGCGGGAGTTTTACCTACGAGCAGTACTTC. This codes for CASSPPSGSFTYEQYF.

V gene TRBV28 combines with J gene TRBJ1-1, with unresolved D. The V gene's germline CDR1 is MDHEN and CDR2 SYDVKM. This CDR3 spans 13 amino acids. The V end lost 5 bases, the J end lost 6 bases, and 13 bases lay between the germline ends. CDR3 coding DNA: TGTGCCAGCAGTCCCCGACATATTGCTGAAGCTTTCTTT. This translates into CASSPRHIAEAFF.

This chain joins TRBV3-1 (or the pseudogene TRBV3-2) and TRBJ2-2; D is possibly TRBD2 (5 bases). CDR3 size: 15 residues. Germline CDR1 and CDR2: LGHDT and YNNKEL (reference sequence). Deletions cut 4 bases from V and 4 bases from J, with 13 bases between. The CDR3 DNA is TGTGCCAGCAGCCTTTCTCGGGGTGTCACCGGGGAGCTGTTTTTT. Translated: CASSLSRGVTGELFF.

The chain couples TRBV9 to TRBJ1-3; D perhaps matches TRBD1 (5 bases). In germline, CDR1 is SGDLS, CDR2 YYNGEE. This CDR3 has 16 amino acids. V lost 4 bases, J lost 0 bases, and 14 bases lay in between. The CDR3 nucleotides are TGTGCCAGCAGCCCCCAGGGCGGATTCTCTGGAAACACCATATATTTT. Encoded protein: CASSPQGGFSGNTIYF.

V is TRBV28 and J is TRBJ1-2, with 7 bases that match TRBD1. This CDR3 comprises 14 residues. After removal of 2 bases from V and 8 bases from J, the junction contained 8 bases not matched to a gene. Germline V gene lookup returns CDR1 MDHEN and CDR2 SYDVKM. CDR3 bases: TGTGCCAGCAGTTTAGACAGGGAGTACGGGGGCTACACCTTC. It specifies CASSLDREYGGYTF.

The chain employs TRBV4-1 and TRBJ1-1, with D possibly matching TRBD1 (6 bases). Germline loops: CDR1 MGHRA, CDR2 YSYEKL. V lost 2 bases, J lost 9 bases, and 10 bases lay in between. This CDR3 contains 12 residues. The CDR3 protein is CASSQSGVQAFF. As DNA, the CDR3 is TGCGCCAGCAGCCAATCAGGGGTGCAAGCTTTCTTT.

This chain uses TRBV6-6 with TRBJ1-5, with TRBD1 as a possible D gene (5 bases). CDR1 and CDR2 (germline): MNHNY, SVGAGI (reference sequence). V was shortened by 5 bases and J by 7 bases, with 12 bases between the two germline ends. This CDR3 is 13 amino acids long. The CDR3 DNA reads as TGTGCCAGCAGTAGTCAGGGTAACCAGCCCCAGCATTTT. Translation gives CASSSQGNQPQHF.

The chain joins TRBV6-2 or TRBV6-3 to TRBJ1-1; D might be TRBD1 (6 bases). The CDR3 runs 14 residues. Trimming took off 0 bases at V and 4 bases at J, with 9 bases between the two ends. The germline V gene encodes CDR1 MNHEY and CDR2 SVGEGT. The CDR3 loop is CASSYSGGRTEAFF. DNA of the CDR3: TGTGCCAGCAGTTACTCGGGGGGGCGCACTGAAGCTTTCTTT.

This chain joins TRBV7-2 and TRBJ2-7, with a tentative D call TRBD2 (6 bases). CDR3 length: 14 residues. From germline, CDR1 is SGHTA and CDR2 FQGNSA. The V end lost 1 base, the J end lost 3 bases, and 10 bases lay between the germline ends. The chain's CDR3 is CASSLGGSGYEQYF. The DNA for the CDR3 is TGTGCCAGCAGCTTAGGGGGTAGCGGCTACGAGCAGTACTTC.

The CDR3 DNA follows: TGTGCCAGCAGCTCCAGACAGGGGTCAGAGACCCAGTACTTC. As protein: CASSSRQGSETQYF. The rearrangement links TRBV7-8 to TRBJ2-5; 8 positions match TRBD1. The CDR3 sequence is 14 residues long. V shed 4 bases and J 4 bases; nucleotides not matched to a gene: 5. Germline lookup yields CDR1 SGHVS and CDR2 FQNEAQ.

Points on this clone: Other nucleotide sequences in the sample specify the same CDR3. V gene TRBV7-2 combines with J gene TRBJ2-1; 7 nucleotides align to TRBD2. The CDR3 is 15 residues long. Per the germline V gene, CDR1 is SGHTA and CDR2 is FQGNSA. V was clipped by 5 bases and J by 4 bases; unmatched bases: 8. DNA for the CDR3: TGTGCCAGCAGCCCCCGGGGCGGGAGTTACAATGAGCAGTTCTTC. Protein product: CASSPRGGSYNEQFF.